This T cell receptor (beta chain) emerged from a study of blood T cell repertoires in COVID-19. Study details: The United States, Italy and Spain supplied acute and convalescent COVID-19 samples. In each case, the material was cDNA or gDNA derived from T cells, B-cell-depleted T cells, or PBMCs.

Methods used by the authors: How many nucleated cells were present was estimated from reference gene primer amplification. Profiling relied on immunoSEQ multiplex PCR, and the TCRdb table lists in-frame clones only, not all of them. The D gene and trimming were derived from the DNA, and the V and J assignments and clone size from that table. This table holds about 170,000 clones, around two thirds found once. Germline assignment: CDR1 LNHNV and CDR2 YYDKDF (reference sequence). The V end was cut by 0 bases, the J end by 5 bases, with 17 bases between. The CDR3 is 16 amino acids. This receptor was taken from an elderly woman with acute or convalescent COVID-19. The chain joins TRBV15 to TRBJ2-7; possible D gene TRBD2, 6 bases. The sequenced material came from peripheral blood. CDR3 sequence reads: CATSRERDSRSDEQYF. CDR3 bases: TGTGCCACCAGCAGAGAAAGGGACTCCCGATCAGACGAGCAGTACTTC.